These T cell receptor beta chains were read from a single sample in a study of human T cells and chemical hapten exposure. TCRdb analysed the RACE reads with MiXCR anew, one entry per CDR3 protein. Here the sample spans some 120,000 distinct CDR3 sequences, 9% to 13% being singletons. The specimen comprised whole blood, sampled in connection with sensitization to the hapten diphenylcyclopropenone (DPC). The receptors shown here come from a woman in her forties or fifties with alopecia areata. Some clones in this sample may be carry-over from other donors' samples. CDR3s include the opening cysteine and the closing phenylalanine or tryptophan. The D gene is left open where the match is weak. The listing skips clone size in some rows; elsewhere it reads once, few, many or a size class.

v_call	clone_size	d_call	j_call	cdr3_nt	cdr3_aa
TRBV7-2	few	.	TRBJ2-7	TGTGCCAGCAGCTCACGGGGAGAGCAGTACTTC	CASSSRGEQYF
TRBV28	once	TRBD2	TRBJ2-7	TGTGCCAGCAGTTTCAAGGGCAGCGGGAACTCCTACGAGCAGTACTTC	CASSFKGSGNSYEQYF
TRBV28	few	.	TRBJ2-7	TGTGCCAGCAGTTTACTCCGCGAGCAGTACTTC	CASSLLREQYF
TRBV6-5	many	.	TRBJ1-5	TGTGCCAGCAGTTACGGGGGGAATCAGCCCCAGCATTTT	CASSYGGNQPQHF
TRBV5-6	.	.	TRBJ1-1	TGTGCCAGCAGCTTGGGGCCAGGGCGCACTGAAGCTTTCTTT	CASSLGPGRTEAFF
TRBV2	.	TRBD1	TRBJ2-7	TGTGCCAGCAGGGGGGACAGCACCTACGAGCAGTACTTC	CASRGDSTYEQYF
TRBV7-9	once	TRBD2	TRBJ2-1	TGTGCCAGCAGAGCGGGGGCCACCCCTTTGAATAAGCAGTTCTTC	CASRAGATPLNKQFF
TRBV5-4	.	.	TRBJ2-1	TGTGCCAGCAGCTTGGCACAGGGCCCGGGCAATGAGCAGTTCTTC	CASSLAQGPGNEQFF
TRBV28	.	TRBD2	TRBJ2-1	TGTGCCAGCATTCTAGCGGGACGCAATGAGCAGTTCTTC	CASILAGRNEQFF
TRBV6-5	many	TRBD1	TRBJ2-1	TGTGCCAGCAGTTCTCCGGGACAGGGGAAAGATGAGCAGTTCTTC	CASSSPGQGKDEQFF
TRBV6-6	.	TRBD1	TRBJ2-1	TGTGCCAGCAGTTCCGCCTCCGGGACAGGGTTTGAGCAGTTCTTC	CASSSASGTGFEQFF
TRBV5-1	few	.	TRBJ1-1	TGCGCCAGCACCGTCCCGTTGGGACAGAACACTGAAGCTTTCTTT	CASTVPLGQNTEAFF
TRBV18	few	TRBD1	TRBJ2-7	TGTGCCAGCTCACCAACGGGCGGACAGGGGCACGAGCAGTACTTC	CASSPTGGQGHEQYF
TRBV7-2	.	.	TRBJ2-2	TGTGCCAGCAGCTTAACCGGGGAGCTGTTTTTT	CASSLTGELFF
TRBV7-9	many	TRBD1	TRBJ2-2	TGTGCCAGCAGCTTCACAGGGGTCCGGAACACCGGGGAGCTGTTTTTT	CASSFTGVRNTGELFF
TRBV6-2/TRBV6-3	.	TRBD1	TRBJ2-7	TGTGCCAGCAGCTCTCCCCGGGACAGCCTGGAGCAGTACTTC	CASSSPRDSLEQYF
TRBV20-1	once	.	TRBJ2-7	TGCAGTGCTAGAGAGGGAGGGACAGGAATCTACGAGCAGTACTTC	CSAREGGTGIYEQYF
TRBV20-1	.	.	TRBJ1-6	TGCAGTGCTAACCCCACAGGACACTATAATTCACCCCTCCACTTT	CSANPTGHYNSPLHF
TRBV3-1	few	.	TRBJ2-2	TGTGCCAGCAGCCCCCGACAGGTCGGGGAGCTGTTTTTT	CASSPRQVGELFF
TRBV7-9	many	TRBD1	TRBJ2-3	TGTGCCAGCAGCTCGTCGCAGGGGGCATCAGATACGCAGTATTTT	CASSSSQGASDTQYF
TRBV6-6	.	.	TRBJ1-5	TGTGCCGGCAGTTACGAGACCAGCACAAGTCAGCCCCAGCATTTT	CAGSYETSTSQPQHF
TRBV28	.	.	TRBJ2-3	TGTGCCAGCAGTCGGACTGGGGGAAGTATCACAGATACGCAGTATTTT	CASSRTGGSITDTQYF
TRBV6-5	once	.	TRBJ1-3	TGTGCCAGCAGTCCCACCTCTTTTCGCTCTGGAAACACCATATATTTT	CASSPTSFRSGNTIYF
TRBV3-1	few	.	TRBJ2-7	TGTGCCAGCAGCCAAGCTCAGGGGGGGTCCTACGAGCAGTACTTC	CASSQAQGGSYEQYF
TRBV7-6	many	.	TRBJ2-7	TGTGCCAGCAGCTCCGGGGCAGGGATTGCCTACGAGCAGTACTTC	CASSSGAGIAYEQYF
TRBV28	.	.	TRBJ1-3	TGTGCCAGCAGTGCATTACCGCCCGGAAACACCATATATTTT	CASSALPPGNTIYF
TRBV11-2	.	TRBD1	TRBJ1-1	TGTGCCAGCAGCTTTTCAGGACAGGCCACGAACACTGAAGCTTTCTTT	CASSFSGQATNTEAFF
TRBV7-2	many	.	TRBJ1-4	TGTGCCAGCAGCTTAGGGGCAGGGCGTCCTCCAACTAATGAAAAACTGTTTTTT	CASSLGAGRPPTNEKLFF
TRBV5-1	.	TRBD2	TRBJ2-7	TGCGCCAGCAGCAAAGCCGGCCAGCGGGAGGCCCCCTACGAGCAGTACTTC	CASSKAGQREAPYEQYF
TRBV7-2	few	.	TRBJ1-4	TGTGCCAGCAGTAATCAGGGGACTCTGGGAAAACTGTTTTTT	CASSNQGTLGKLFF
TRBV3-1	few	.	TRBJ1-5	TGTGCCAGCAGCCACAGGGGACAGCCCCAGCATTTT	CASSHRGQPQHF
TRBV18	many	.	TRBJ1-1	TGTGCCAGCCAGAGTAATTTTGAAGCTTTCTTT	CASQSNFEAFF
TRBV29-1	.	.	TRBJ1-1	TGCAGCGTTGTAGGTATCGATGAAGCTTTCTTT	CSVVGIDEAFF
TRBV10-3	.	TRBD1	TRBJ1-1	TGTGCCACCAGGACAGGTTTGAGTACTGAAGCTTTCTTT	CATRTGLSTEAFF
TRBV29-1	.	TRBD1	TRBJ2-7	TGCAGCGTTATACAGGGGAATCCCTACGAGCAGTACTTC	CSVIQGNPYEQYF
TRBV27	few	TRBD2	TRBJ2-2	TGTGCCAGCAGGGGAGGGGCCGCGAACACCGGGGAGCTGTTTTTT	CASRGGAANTGELFF
TRBV18	.	.	TRBJ1-1	TGTGCCAGCTCACCAGCTTCGATGAACACTGAAGCTTTCTTT	CASSPASMNTEAFF
TRBV12-3/TRBV12-4	few	.	TRBJ2-1	TGTGCCAGCAAAACAGGGAGCTATGAGCAGTTCTTC	CASKTGSYEQFF
TRBV20-1	few	TRBD1	TRBJ2-4	TGCAGTGCCGCCGGGACAGCGAGCATTCAGTACTTC	CSAAGTASIQYF
TRBV10-3	.	TRBD2	TRBJ2-6	TGTGCCACCGGACTAGCGGGAGAGTTTGGGGCCGACGTCCTGACTTTC	CATGLAGEFGADVLTF
TRBV28	.	.	TRBJ1-1	TGTGCCAGCAGTTCAAGTACAGGGAAAGCTTTCTTT	CASSSSTGKAFF
TRBV7-8	many	.	TRBJ1-1	TGTGCCAGCAAATTTCAGCCACACATGAACACTGAAGCTTTCTTT	CASKFQPHMNTEAFF
TRBV7-9	few	TRBD1	TRBJ1-3	TGTGCCAGCAGCTTTGGGACAGACGGGAGAGTCTCTGGAAACACCATATATTTT	CASSFGTDGRVSGNTIYF
TRBV5-1	.	.	TRBJ1-3	TGCGCCAGCAGCTTGTACGGAAACACCATATATTTT	CASSLYGNTIYF
TRBV11-1	many	.	TRBJ2-5	TGTGCCAGCAGCTCAGAGGGGAGATGGAGAGAGACCCAGTACTTC	CASSSEGRWRETQYF
TRBV5-4	few	TRBD1	TRBJ1-2	TGTGCCAGCAGCTCCGGACAGGAAAGGGAAGGCTACACCTTC	CASSSGQEREGYTF
TRBV28	many	.	TRBJ2-4	TGTGCCAGCAATTCAGGGATAGCCAAAAACATTCAGTACTTC	CASNSGIAKNIQYF